This T cell receptor beta chain was documented in a study of CD8 T cells in Susac syndrome. In germline, CDR1 is SEHNR, CDR2 FQNEAQ (reference sequence). V dropped 4 bases and J dropped 5 bases, with 17 bases sitting between them. CDR3 size: 15 residues. RNA amounts of roughly 0.5 to 1 ug underwent reverse transcription with random hexamers. The immunoSEQ assay covered 54 Vbeta and 13 Jbeta segments for CDR3. TCRdb itself ran the immunoSEQ multiplex PCR reads through MiXCR, one entry per CDR3 protein. The table shows tens of thousands of distinct CDR3 sequences, with approximately 96% occurring only once. Points from the study as a whole: Across the total CD8+ repertoires, over 15 Susac-specific public clones were detected, and across the CD8+ TEMRA repertoires, several such clones were detected.

Worth noting for this clonotype: Its antigen remains unidentified.

TEMRA cells were FACS-enriched and CD8+ and CD4+ T cells negatively isolated. This TCR was recovered from a human donor with Susac syndrome. The chain carries TRBV7-9 and TRBJ1-1; D is uncertain. Material for sequencing was CD8+ T cells from PBMCs. DNA for the CDR3: TGTGCCAGCAGCTCTCCCCCCATACCTGGGACTGAAGCTTTCTTT. Translating it yields CASSSPPIPGTEAFF.